This T cell receptor (beta chain) was recorded in a study of T cell responses to AZD1222 COVID-19 vaccine. In the case of this clone: Antigen: not known.

Study observations and caveats: Along spike, vaccine-associated CD4 TCRs were found throughout, with dominance at 160-218 and 743-854. Repertoires in all cases were sampled only once the peak T cell response had passed.

The table came from immunoSEQ multiplex PCR; TCRdb's copy has only in-frame clones and leaves some out. The sample contains roughly 98,000 clones, approximately 94% of which appear only once. Material: peripheral blood, obtained on day 0 of AZD1222 vaccination. The TCR sequence derives from an adult in good health.

The CDR3 sequence is CASSESGTTNIETQYF. DNA for the CDR3: TGTGCCAGCAGTGAGTCCGGGACTACGAATATTGAGACCCAGTACTTC. V gene TRBV25-1 combines with J gene TRBJ2-5; 7 bases line up with TRBD2. Germline V gene sequence: CDR1 MGHDK, CDR2 SYGVNS. Unmatched junction bases numbered 12, after V lost 3 bases and J lost 5 bases. The CDR3 is 16 residues long.